Listed here is a single TCR beta chain. Its antigen is currently not known. The input lacks base qualities; no much larger clone sits a single base away. This entry is derived from a study of cytomegalovirus exposure and HLA in healthy donors listed by TCRdb under 2017. Some background on the complete study: An earlier analysis of some 620 of the donors reported approximately 300 Gb of sequence data and roughly 120 million unique TCR beta sequences obtained from some 200 million T cells. On average, over 200,000 unique TCR beta nucleotide sequences were sequenced per donor among some 430 genotyped donors of the cohort, with around 19% of those sequences being non-productive. All discovery cohort repertoires had been generated using a single sequencing platform. Typing coverage varied by locus: about 629-640 donors for A, B, C, DRB1 and DQB1; 500 to 550 for DQA1; more than 600 for DPA1; 400 to 480 for DPB1. HLA typing included class I and class II loci at four-digit resolution. The later analysis used no new phenotypic data to find candidate immune exposures, relying instead on TCR beta sequences and their occurrence across donors. In an earlier analysis of 587 of the donors, high-throughput TCR beta sequencing was used to judge whether each TCR beta V gene segment behaved as functional or pseudogenic. The study used immunosequencing to profile the T cell repertoires of hundreds of subjects and linked those repertoires to cytomegalovirus serostatus. Around 320 gigabases of sequencing data and approximately 85 million unique TCR sequences were included in an early release covering 550 to 650 HLA-typed donors. Donor age, sex, ethnicity and CMV serostatus were compiled together with the repertoire data. The study aimed to test whether signatures of past pathogen exposure could be identified by cataloging public T cell receptors. Because of strong linkage in the cohort, roughly five DR-DQ haplotypes were treated as single units for association and clustering. In addition to the first cohort of 500 to 850 subjects, a separate validation cohort of 120 different subjects was used. A later genetic analysis took genome-wide SNP genotypes for about three fifths of the roughly 670 donors and used that subset as a discovery cohort. A later analysis re-examined previously published TCR beta repertoires from just over 650 donors and added high-resolution HLA genotyping to investigate patterns of TCR occurrence. The genetic ancestry cluster associated with self-reported Caucasian donors included roughly 84% of the 300 to 400 genotyped donors. To predict cytomegalovirus infection status, the study brought together high-throughput TCR immunosequencing, statistical association of individual TCRs with disease status, and machine learning. Beyond this particular receptor, the publication reports: Sequencing depth was assumed to be roughly uniform across donors in the presence/absence analyses, though that assumption may not hold. The authors suggested that the approach could potentially be extended to other disease states and immunological phenotypes. The classifier was reported to diagnose cytomegalovirus status with high specificity and sensitivity in both the original cohort and the validation cohort. A further reported finding was that TCR beta sequences accurately predicted the HLA-A and HLA-B alleles for most subjects in the first cohort. A later analysis reported that several top co-occurrence clusters appeared linked to parvovirus B19, influenza, CMV and Epstein-Barr virus. Most TCR sequences were seen in very few donors, while some public TCRs were found in many individuals. Compared with equally common non-associated chains, HLA-associated TCR beta chains in a later analysis were more clonally expanded and had lower generation probabilities. In a later analysis, the rate of TCR association differed among HLA loci, with DRB1 alleles having the most associated TCRs and HLA-C alleles having the fewest. HLA typing was unavailable for some donors at each locus, so association tests used only the typed subset. When HLA alleles, especially DR and DQ, strongly co-occurred, attributing TCR associations to individual alleles was difficult. The 87-base-pair reads could not distinguish some IMGT-functional V segments, including TRBV6-2 and TRBV6-3, so those segments were excluded. Correlated functional status among segregating V segments might reflect linkage disequilibrium, but an unknown experimental factor could not be ruled out. The earlier analysis of approximately 590 of the donors excluded seventeen rarely observed V segments, including chromosome 9 orphons, because counts were too low. An earlier analysis of around 500 of the donors showed that most TCR beta V segments appeared in productive rearrangements either about 90% or about 30% of the time, which broadly matched IMGT annotations. Only TCR beta chains were sequenced in this cohort, and the absence of alpha or paired-chain data limited detectable features. In vitro tests confirmed that a few of the cytomegalovirus-associated TCR beta chains recognize cytomegalovirus antigens. A cluster of highly shared sequence variants was judged likely to represent a technical artifact of the sequencing pipeline. A later genetic analysis reported fewer N-insertions in productive TCRs among donors in an Asian-associated ancestry cluster than the roughly 640-donor mean. Most CMV-associated TCR beta chains appeared to be HLA-restricted in a later analysis, and the HLA associations seemed to be driven largely by CMV exposure. For the cohort, immune exposure information was limited to CMV serostatus. A later analysis associated 17,000 or so TCR beta sequences with specific HLA alleles at a false discovery rate of 0.05. In a later genetic analysis, a missense DCLRE1C variant was associated with V-gene and J-gene trimming of TCR beta chains, and the association was replicated in an independent cohort. A total of fewer than 200 TCR beta chains were listed by the study as associated with cytomegalovirus.

The library was produced with the immunoSEQ multiplex PCR assay. For the multiplex PCR, a mixture combining 60 forward primers for TCR Vbeta segments and 13 reverse primers for TCR Jbeta segments was used. The CDR3 region of rearranged TCR beta genes was amplified from genomic DNA by a multiplex PCR assay. On the Illumina HiSeq System, the amplified TCR beta libraries were sequenced as 87-base-pair reads. Per the authors' processing: Across the 670 or so repertoires, a later analysis counted some 81 million unique TCR beta chains, 8.5 million to 12 million of which were shared by at least two donors. Raw reads were error-corrected and collapsed into unique sequences with a nearest-neighbor algorithm that merged closely related sequences to remove PCR and sequencing errors. To assign V, D and J gene segments, CDR3 sequences were aligned to IMGT reference sequences. Each retained sequence needed at least a six-nucleotide match to both a V gene segment and a J gene segment. Rearrangements were called productive when the CDR3 lacked stop codons and stayed in frame with V and J; all others were non-productive. Following IMGT convention, CDR3 was defined as the stretch from the second conserved V-encoded cysteine up to the conserved J-encoded phenylalanine. The earlier analysis of roughly 590 of the donors excluded sequences that lacked an unambiguous match to a single V gene segment. In an earlier analysis of approximately 550 of the donors, V segments were called functional above 56.7% productive rearrangements and were called segregating when the between-donor standard deviation exceeded 5%. To diagnose cytomegalovirus status from the catalog of TCR beta chain sequences, a statistical classification framework was built. In a later analysis, TCR nucleotide sequences were compared against IMGT/GENE-DB human TR gene sequences so that V and J genes could be assigned. In a later analysis, CDR3 sequences and most-parsimonious VDJ recombination scenarios were assigned using the TCRdist pipeline. In a later analysis, each TCR beta chain was defined by its CDR3 amino acid sequence together with its V-gene family, and reads without a unique V-gene family were excluded. A later analysis removed several hundred highly shared, low-generation-probability nucleotide sequences to deal with suspected cross-contamination and a sequencing artifact. A later analysis calculated a clonal expansion index for each public chain from normalized within-repertoire ranks of inferred template counts. In a later analysis, generation probabilities were computed with a VDJ recombination model fitted to out-of-frame rearrangements, and the resulting probabilities were checked against IGoR. In a later analysis, hypergeometric tests were used to score TCR-TCR, TCR-HLA and TCR-CMV co-occurrence, with a repertoire-size bias correction applied to TCR pairs. To estimate false discovery rates, a later analysis permuted the HLA or CMV assignments 20 times. In a later analysis, co-occurring TCRs were grouped using DBSCAN, with TCRdist sequence similarity added in when clustering inside HLA-allele-positive subsets. Repertoires with fewer than 30,000 or more than 120,000 public chains were left out of co-occurrence clustering, as were about five repertoires with anomalous nucleotide sharing. TCRdb stores this immuneACCESS table with in-frame sequences only. Part of the clones is absent; in the studies checked, under half of the shortfall reflects unresolved V genes, and no reason is known for the rest. The V and J calls and clone size were taken over from that table, and D and trimming were inferred from the DNA. Across this sample there are 100,000 to 150,000 clones, with over 65% seen only once. 20% of the sample comes from the top ten.

From its cysteine to its phenylalanine, the CDR3 spans 12 amino acids. Only the CDR3 DNA stays, 36 bases, in frame from base 1. Trimmed from V: 7 bases; trimmed from J: 5 bases; junction bases lacking a gene match: 0. Reading the germline V gene gives CDR1 MGHRA and CDR2 YSYEKL. The cohort comprised 670 or so healthy bone marrow donors. At the time of sampling, every cohort member was nominally healthy, though immune exposures that went unrecorded were likely present. The donor tested CMV seropositive, placing the donor among the approximately 290 seropositive members of the cohort. A peripheral blood sample was provided by each donor, and peripheral blood mononuclear cells were used for TCR beta sequencing. Genomic DNA extraction from the blood cell samples was performed with the Qiagen DNeasy Blood Extraction Kit.

The sequenced sample was PBMCs. The rearranged chain carries TRBV4-1 and TRBJ2-2, and 8 junction bases match TRBD2. This TCR derives from a man between 18 and 29 years old in good health and CMV-seropositive. This receptor has the CDR3 CASIAGTGELFF. Here is the DNA: TGCGCCAGCATAGCGGGGACCGGGGAGCTGTTTTTT.